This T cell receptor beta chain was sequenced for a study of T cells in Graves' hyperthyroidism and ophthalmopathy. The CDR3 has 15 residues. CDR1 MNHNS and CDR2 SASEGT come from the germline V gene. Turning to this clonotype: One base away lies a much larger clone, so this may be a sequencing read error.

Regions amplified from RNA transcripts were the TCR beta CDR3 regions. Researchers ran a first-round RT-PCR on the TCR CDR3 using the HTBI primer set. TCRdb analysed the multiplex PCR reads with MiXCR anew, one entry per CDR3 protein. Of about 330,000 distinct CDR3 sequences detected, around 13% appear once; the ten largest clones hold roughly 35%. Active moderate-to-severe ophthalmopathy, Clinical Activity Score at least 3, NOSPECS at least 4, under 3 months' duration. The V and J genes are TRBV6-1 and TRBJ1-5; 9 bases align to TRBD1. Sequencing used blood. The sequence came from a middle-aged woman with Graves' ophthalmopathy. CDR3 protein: CANSEGQGTLQPQHF. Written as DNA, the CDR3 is TGTGCCAACAGTGAGGGACAGGGCACTTTACAGCCCCAGCATTTT.